This passage covers 26 T cell receptor beta chains from one sample sequenced in a study of shared clonotypes between healthy human individuals. Clones were read by immunoSEQ multiplex PCR, and TCRdb kept only the in-frame ones, dropping some. The top ten hold about 0.45% of the sample, which has approximately 1.5 million clones, nearly 99% seen once. Sequenced material: naive CD4+ T cells sorted from blood. Subset noted: CD45RA+ positively selected. These TCRs come from a man aged 25-40 years in good health.

The gene calls are TRBV5-4 and TRBJ2-7; TRBD2 agrees at 13 bases. V lost 0 bases, J lost 7 bases, and 10 bases stayed unmatched. The CDR3 length is 17 residues. CDR1 is SGHNT, CDR2 YYREEE, per germline (reference sequence). CDR3 residues: CASSLGYLGLAGTEQYF. The DNA for the CDR3 is TGTGCCAGCAGCTTGGGATATCTGGGACTAGCGGGGACAGAGCAGTACTTC.

Of note for this clone: This specimen includes other DNA sequences encoding the same CDR3. This chain joins TRBV5-1 and TRBJ1-5; D not resolved. This CDR3 region has 12 residues. Germline loops: CDR1 SGHRS, CDR2 YFSETQ. Trimming removed 0 bases at V and 6 bases at J, with 4 bases between. The CDR3 DNA reads as TGCGCCAGCAGCTTGGCCGGTCAGCCCCAGCATTTT. This codes for CASSLAGQPQHF.

V gene TRBV9 combines with J gene TRBJ2-1, with TRBD2 as a possible D gene (6 bases). The CDR3 sequence is 16 residues long. Per the germline V gene, CDR1 is SGDLS and CDR2 is YYNGEE. V lost 4 bases and J 0 bases, leaving 14 bases between the germline ends. This chain's CDR3 is CASSKNLASSYNEQFF. CDR3 DNA: TGTGCCAGCAGCAAGAACCTAGCGTCCTCCTACAATGAGCAGTTCTTC.

The chain combines TRBV29-1 with TRBJ2-5; D remains ambiguous. The length of the CDR3 is 14 residues. CDR1 SQVTM and CDR2 ANQGSEA come from the germline V gene. Between the trimmed V and J ends, which lost 5 bases and 2 bases, there was a span of 15 bases. Written as DNA, the CDR3 is TGCAGCGTTCAAAGGAACAGCTTTCAAGAGACCCAGTACTTC. This sequence encodes CSVQRNSFQETQYF.

This clone was seen only once. The chain recombines TRBV11-3 with TRBJ2-5; D not certain. V shed 0 bases and J shed 6 bases, with 5 bases lying between them. The CDR3 totals 12 residues. CDR1 is SGHNT, CDR2 YENEEA, per germline. As DNA, the CDR3 is TGTGCCAGCAGCTTAGAGGGCAAGACCCAGTACTTC. Its protein product is CASSLEGKTQYF.

This clone was seen only once. The V call is TRBV11-2, the J call TRBJ1-1; possibly TRBD1 for D (5 bases). V was pared by 6 bases and J by 1 base, with 24 bases between. The germline V gene has CDR1 SGHAT and CDR2 FQNNGV. CDR3 length equals 18 residues. The CDR3 DNA follows: TGTGCCAGCAGTTCGCTGGCCGGCAGGGTTATTTGGAACACTGAAGCTTTCTTT. Its protein is CASSSLAGRVIWNTEAFF.

As to this clone: Other DNA sequences within the sample encode an identical CDR3. The V gene is TRBV18, the J gene TRBJ2-3, with D possibly matching TRBD2 (5 bases). V lost 2 bases to trimming and J lost 3 bases, with 12 bases between them. CDR3 size: 15 residues. Germline assignment: CDR1 KGHSH and CDR2 LQKENI. This chain's CDR3 is CASSPASGSTDTQYF. In nucleotides, the CDR3 is TGTGCCAGCTCACCAGCAAGCGGTTCAACAGATACGCAGTATTTT.

This clone was detected once. The J gene is TRBJ1-2, the V gene TRBV11-2; 8 bases are shared with TRBD1. The CDR3 totals 14 residues. Germline V gene data show CDR1 as SGHAT and CDR2 as FQNNGV. The V segment lost 3 bases and the J segment 4 bases; nucleotides outside the gene matches: 4. CDR3 sequence (DNA): TGTGCCAGCAGCTTTGGGCAGGGGGCCTATGGCTACACCTTC. It translates to CASSFGQGAYGYTF. The full variable domain, rest sourced from reference TRBV11-2 and TRBJ1-2, is EAGVAQSPRYKIIEKRQSVAFWCNPISGHATLYWYQQILGQGPKLLIQFQNNGVVDDSQLPKDRFSAERLKGVDSTLKIQPAKLEDSAVYLCASSFGQGAYGYTFGSGTRLTVV.

The V gene is TRBV19, the J gene TRBJ1-5, with D tentatively TRBD1 (5 bases). This CDR3 contains 15 residues. V shed 6 bases and J shed 4 bases, with 16 bases lying between them. Germline CDR1 reads LNHDA; CDR2 reads SQIVND (reference sequence). The CDR3: CASRWGRPLNQPQHF. CDR3 sequence (DNA): TGTGCCAGTAGATGGGGCAGGCCGCTAAATCAGCCCCAGCATTTT.

In this sample, this clone turned up a few times. The chain carries TRBV11-2 and TRBJ2-2; D is ambiguous. The CDR3 totals 11 residues. V was clipped by 7 bases and J by 2 bases, with 2 bases between them. Germline values: CDR1 SGHAT, CDR2 FQNNGV. The CDR3 loop reads CASTNTGELFF. As DNA, the CDR3 is TGTGCCAGCACCAACACCGGGGAGCTGTTTTTT.

Only one count was recorded for this clone. The rearrangement joins TRBV30 to TRBJ1-5; D remains unclear. The CDR3 totals 13 residues. Germline CDR1 reads GTSNPN; CDR2 reads SVGIG (reference sequence). Between the trimmed V and J ends, which lost 4 bases and 6 bases, there was a span of 13 bases. The CDR3 DNA sequence: TGTGCCTGGAAAGGACGGCCCGGTCAGCCCCAGCATTTT. This sequence encodes CAWKGRPGQPQHF.

The chain couples TRBV11-2 to TRBJ2-7; 11 nucleotides agree with TRBD2. Germline CDR1 SGHAT, CDR2 FQNNGV. Unmatched junction bases numbered 6, after V lost 4 bases and J lost 10 bases. The CDR3 loop spans 13 amino acids. CDR3 in amino acids: CASSSGTSGVQYF. In nucleotides, the CDR3 is TGTGCCAGCAGCTCCGGGACTAGCGGAGTTCAGTACTTC.

The chain employs TRBV2 and TRBJ1-5; D gene unclear. This CDR3 region has 15 residues. From germline, CDR1 is SNHLY and CDR2 FYNNEI. Trimming took off 7 bases at V and 5 bases at J, with 18 bases between the two ends. CDR3 sequence: CASTFFGSRDQPQHF. The CDR3 DNA reads TGTGCCAGCACCTTCTTTGGGTCGCGTGATCAGCCCCAGCATTTT.

V and J are TRBV5-1 and TRBJ2-3, with unresolved D. The CDR3 has 15 residues. Germline loops: CDR1 SGHRS, CDR2 YFSETQ. Between the trimmed V and J ends, which lost 1 base and 2 bases, there was a span of 11 bases. Here the CDR3 DNA reads TGCGCCAGCAGCTTGAGGTCAGCCCTCACAGATACGCAGTATTTT. Its protein is CASSLRSALTDTQYF.

The rearrangement joins TRBV27 to TRBJ2-2; perhaps TRBD1 as D (6 bases). Trimming took 5 bases from V and 3 from J, leaving 13 bases between them. CDR1 and CDR2 from the germline V gene are MNHEY and SMNVEV (reference sequence). The CDR3 length is 15 residues. Here the CDR3 DNA reads TGTGCCAGCAGTGTCAGGGGTTTCGACACCGGGGAGCTGTTTTTT. Translation: CASSVRGFDTGELFF.

This sequence joins TRBV4-2 and TRBJ2-2; possibly TRBD1 or TRBD2 for D (5 bases each). Germline V gene data show CDR1 as LGHNA and CDR2 as YNFKEQ. The CDR3 has 15 amino acids. Between the trimmed V and J ends, which lost 4 bases and 2 bases, there was a span of 11 bases. DNA of the CDR3: TGTGCCAGCAGCCCCCGGGACCTCAACACCGGGGAGCTGTTTTTT. This encodes CASSPRDLNTGELFF.

The CDR3 DNA follows: TGCGCCAGCAGCTCCCTAAGACAGGGGGGCACAGATACGCAGTATTTT. It specifies CASSSLRQGGTDTQYF. V usage is TRBV4-1 and J usage is TRBJ2-3; 9 bases fit TRBD1. The CDR3 length is 16 residues. V was clipped by 5 bases and J by 1 base; unmatched bases: 7. Looked up from germline, CDR1 is MGHRA and CDR2 is YSYEKL.

This clone appeared a single time. The chain couples TRBV7-9 to TRBJ1-1; D ambiguous. V lost 4 bases and J lost 1, with 10 bases in between. CDR1 is SEHNR and CDR2 is FQNEAQ in the germline V gene (reference sequence). The CDR3 contains 14 residues. The CDR3 nucleotides read TGTGCCAGCAGCTCCAGAGACTGGAACACTGAAGCTTTCTTT. Its translation is CASSSRDWNTEAFF.

This rearrangement joins TRBV4-1 to TRBJ2-2; 9 bases fit TRBD1. The CDR3 is 17 residues long. The V segment lost 5 bases and the J segment 5 bases; nucleotides outside the gene matches: 12. CDR1 MGHRA and CDR2 YSYEKL come from the germline V gene. The CDR3 protein is CASSLMGQGIGTGELFF. CDR3 sequence (DNA): TGCGCCAGCAGCTTAATGGGACAGGGCATTGGTACCGGGGAGCTGTTTTTT.

Regarding this clone: This sample also contains other DNA sequences that code for the same CDR3. The chain combines TRBV9 with TRBJ1-3; D ambiguous. V was clipped by 0 bases and J by 0 bases, with 4 bases between them. The CDR3 extends over 14 amino acids. CDR1 and CDR2 (germline): SGDLS, YYNGEE. The CDR3 is CASSVGSSGNTIYF. In DNA form, the CDR3 reads TGTGCCAGCAGCGTAGGCAGCTCTGGAAACACCATATATTTT.

Concerning this clone itself: The same CDR3 also results from other DNA sequences found in this sample. The V and J genes are TRBV7-2 and TRBJ2-7; D call uncertain. This CDR3 comprises 12 residues. The V gene's germline CDR1 is SGHTA and CDR2 FQGNSA. Trimming shortened V by 4 bases and J by 0 bases, and 4 bases separated the two germline ends. The CDR3 sequence is CASSSLSYEQYF. The CDR3 DNA reads TGTGCCAGCAGCTCCCTCTCCTACGAGCAGTACTTC.

V and J are TRBV29-1 and TRBJ2-1; 8 bases line up with TRBD1. CDR1 SQVTM and CDR2 ANQGSEA come from the germline V gene. CDR3 length equals 12 residues. Germline trimming cut 3 bases from V and 13 bases from J; bases unmatched to any gene: 8. CDR3 sequence reads: CSVETGTGFQFF. In DNA form, the CDR3 reads TGCAGCGTTGAGACAGGGACAGGTTTTCAGTTCTTC.

The gene calls are TRBV4-2 and TRBJ2-6, with D tentatively TRBD2 (6 bases). The CDR3 covers 17 residues. CDR1 and CDR2 from the germline V gene are LGHNA and YNFKEQ. Between the trimmed V and J ends, which lost 4 bases and 2 bases, there was a span of 15 bases. CDR3 nucleotide sequence: TGTGCCAGCAGCCCCGAAAGCCTAGCGCCTGGGGCCAACGTCCTGACTTTC. Its translation is CASSPESLAPGANVLTF.

This clone was observed a single time. V is TRBV19 and J is TRBJ2-7; 14 bases are shared with TRBD2. The CDR3 runs 17 residues. The germline V gene has CDR1 LNHDA and CDR2 SQIVND (reference sequence). V lost 3 bases, J lost 7 bases, and 11 bases stayed unmatched. The CDR3, as DNA: TGTGCCAGTAGTATTGGTAGGGGACTAGCGGGAGCCGGGGAGCAGTACTTC. Protein product: CASSIGRGLAGAGEQYF.

This chain connects TRBV7-9 to TRBJ2-7; 10 nucleotides align to TRBD1. Germline lookup yields CDR1 SEHNR and CDR2 FQNEAQ (reference sequence). This CDR3 has 14 residues. Trimming took 5 bases from V and 4 from J; bases not matched to a gene: 5. In DNA, the CDR3 is TGTGCCAGCAGCACGGGACAGGGGTTGTACGAGCAGTACTTC. Encoded protein: CASSTGQGLYEQYF.

The J gene is TRBJ2-1, the V gene TRBV6-4; D gene ambiguous. This CDR3 is 16 amino acids long. V lost 0 bases and J lost 7, with 16 bases in between. From germline, CDR1 is MRHNA and CDR2 SNTAGT. CDR3 nucleotides: TGTGCCAGCAGTGACTCACGGTCGGGCAGTGAGAATGAGCAGTTCTTC. Protein sequence: CASSDSRSGSENEQFF.